A single sample is the source of the 3 T cell receptor beta chains below, sequenced in a study of blood T cells in healthy people across ages. The second PCR ran about 6 to 11 cycles with a sample-barcoded 5' primer and J-beta primers. TCRdb recomputed calls from the 5' RACE reads with MiXCR, one row per CDR3 protein. The sample has 1.5 million to 2 million distinct CDR3 sequences; roughly 52% are singletons. The sample taken for sequencing was blood. The source is a woman aged 40 to 49 in good health.

The genes are TRBV6-2 or TRBV6-3 and TRBJ2-5; TRBD2 agrees at 13 bases. The tail of the sequence fits TRBJ2-7 better, so the J call may be wrong. This CDR3 is built from 17 residues. Germline lookup yields CDR1 MNHEY and CDR2 SVGEGT. CDR3 sequence: CASSSLGLAGLTYEQYF. The CDR3 bases are TGTGCCAGCAGTTCACTGGGACTAGCGGGGCTCACCTACGAGCAGTACTTC.

This clonotype was detected a few times. This chain uses TRBV28 with TRBJ2-7, with D unresolved. Trimming shortened V by 4 bases and J by 2 bases, and 15 bases separated the two germline ends. The CDR3 is 15 amino acids. Germline CDR1 is MDHEN and CDR2 is SYDVKM. CDR3 protein: CASSSPGTYAYEQYF. CDR3 bases: TGTGCCAGCAGTTCCCCGGGCACCTACGCCTACGAGCAGTACTTC.

This sequence joins TRBV28 and TRBJ1-6, with D uncertain. V was cut by 3 bases and J by 11 bases, with 8 bases left in between. The CDR3 is made up of 12 amino acids. Germline values: CDR1 MDHEN, CDR2 SYDVKM. The DNA of the CDR3 is TGTGCCAGCAGTTTGAAGGTTCCACCCCTCCACTTT. Translated, it gives CASSLKVPPLHF. The full variable domain, rest sourced from reference TRBV28 and TRBJ1-6, is DVKVTQSSRYLVKRTGEKVFLECVQDMDHENMFWYRQDPGLGLRLIYFSYDVKMKEKGDIPEGYSVSREKKERFSLILESASTNQTSMYLCASSLKVPPLHFGNGTRLTVT.